Each of the 13 T cell receptor beta chains below was sequenced from the same sample in a study of T-cell reconstitution after alpha-beta-depleted transplantation in children. Unique molecular identifiers tagged the TCRbeta library. TCRdb redid the calling of the PCR reads with MiXCR, one entry per CDR3 protein. In the table there are 150,000 to 200,000 distinct CDR3 sequences, 5% to 7.5% of which are singletons. Material: PBMCs, obtained before TCRalphabeta/CD19-depleted stem cell transplant. The receptors derive from a girl under two years old with combined immunodeficiency, due to receive a stem cell transplant.

This clonotype occurred many times. The chain links TRBV29-1 to TRBJ2-7; perhaps D is TRBD1 or TRBD2 (5 bases each). Per the germline V gene, CDR1 is SQVTM and CDR2 is ANQGSEA. V was cut by 6 bases and J by 2 bases, with 14 bases left in between. The CDR3 is 13 residues long. This chain's CDR3 is CSVRDRSPYEQYF. CDR3 coding DNA: TGCAGCGTCCGGGACCGCTCCCCCTACGAGCAGTACTTC.

This clonotype was seen ten or more times. The CDR3 reads CASSPDRGRGDTQYF. In DNA, the CDR3 is TGCGCCAGCAGCCCCGATAGAGGCAGGGGAGATACGCAGTATTTT. The chain couples TRBV4-3 to TRBJ2-3, with TRBD1 as a possible D gene (6 bases). Germline lookup yields CDR1 LGHNA and CDR2 YSLEER. The CDR3 has 15 amino acids. Trimming pared 4 bases from V and 5 bases from J, leaving 16 bases between.

This clonotype was picked up many times. This chain joins TRBV5-1 and TRBJ2-3, with unresolved D. Trimming took off 5 bases at V and 3 bases at J, with 10 bases between the two ends. The germline V gene encodes CDR1 SGHRS and CDR2 YFSETQ. CDR3 size: 13 residues. The CDR3 sequence is CASSHPGTDTQYF. As DNA, the CDR3 is TGCGCCAGCAGTCACCCCGGGACAGATACGCAGTATTTT.

This clonotype occurred many times. This chain connects TRBV27 to TRBJ1-2; D is possibly TRBD1 (6 bases). Trimming stripped 6 bases from V and 2 bases from J, with 10 bases between. From germline, CDR1 is MNHEY and CDR2 SMNVEV (reference sequence). This CDR3 region has 13 residues. CDR3 region: CASSRDTNYGYTF. The CDR3 DNA is TGTGCCAGCAGCCGGGACACCAACTATGGCTACACCTTC.

This clonotype was picked up a small number of times. The chain links TRBV30 to TRBJ2-3; a possible D gene is TRBD2 (5 bases). Germline CDR1 reads GTSNPN; CDR2 reads SVGIG (reference sequence). Trimming took 5 bases from V and 6 from J, leaving 21 bases between them. The CDR3 sequence is 15 residues long. The CDR3 reads CAWSPEALHIDTQYF. The CDR3, as DNA: TGTGCCTGGTCCCCGGAGGCCCTACACATTGATACGCAGTATTTT.

This clonotype was seen ten or more times. CDR3 loop: CASSRAGGGQFF. As DNA, the CDR3 is TGTGCCAGCAGCCGAGCAGGGGGTGGACAGTTCTTC. This chain links TRBV13 with TRBJ2-1, with 7 bases aligning to TRBD1. Germline V gives CDR1 PRHDT, CDR2 FYEKMQ (reference sequence). The J segment lost 13 bases and the V segment lost 5 bases, leaving 8 bases of the junction unmatched. The CDR3 runs to 12 residues. Together with reference TRBV13 and TRBJ2-1, the CDR3 gives the full variable domain: AAGVIQSPRHLIKEKRETATLKCYPIPRHDTVYWYQQGPGQDPQFLISFYEKMQSDKGSIPDRFSAQQFSDYHSELNMSSLELGDSALYFCASSRAGGGQFFGPGTRLTVL.

This clonotype was recorded at least ten times. The chain joins TRBV5-6 to TRBJ2-1, with D hard to call. V was cut by 4 bases and J by 5 bases, with 7 bases left in between. This CDR3 spans 12 amino acids. CDR1 is SGHDT and CDR2 is YYEEEE in the germline V gene. The CDR3 DNA is TGTGCCAGCAGCCTACCAAACAATGAGCAGTTCTTC. This codes for CASSLPNNEQFF.

This clonotype appeared a few times. The chain combines TRBV5-1 with TRBJ1-4; maybe TRBD1 (5 bases). The V and J ends lost 0 bases and 8 bases respectively, with 8 bases between them. Per the germline V gene, CDR1 is SGHRS and CDR2 is YFSETQ. The CDR3 runs 13 residues. For the CDR3, the DNA is TGCGCCAGCAGCTTGGGTGGGACCGAAAAACTGTTTTTT. Translation gives CASSLGGTEKLFF.

This clonotype was counted at least ten times. The rearrangement uses TRBV29-1 and TRBJ2-5; 10 bases are shared with TRBD2. The CDR3 spans 17 residues. Losses at the gene ends were 1 base for V and 2 bases for J; bases not matched to a gene: 10. Germline values: CDR1 SQVTM, CDR2 ANQGSEA. The chain's CDR3 is CSVEGLAGHPRQETQYF. The CDR3 coding sequence is TGCAGCGTTGAAGGACTAGCGGGCCACCCCCGTCAAGAGACCCAGTACTTC.

This clonotype was recorded many times. The V call is TRBV12-3 or TRBV12-4, the J call TRBJ2-1; maybe TRBD1 (6 bases). V shed 5 bases and J shed 8 bases, with 22 bases lying between them. This CDR3 is built from 16 residues. The CDR3 nucleotides are TGTGCCAGCAGTAAACCCTGGGGCAGGGGTGTGGATGAGCAGTTCTTC. Protein sequence: CASSKPWGRGVDEQFF.

This clonotype was counted between two and nine times. The genes are TRBV28 and TRBJ1-4, with no clear D. This CDR3 is built from 15 residues. The V and J ends lost 1 base and 1 base respectively, with 7 bases between them. Germline-derived CDR1 and CDR2 are MDHEN and SYDVKM. Written as DNA, the CDR3 is TGTGCCAGCAGTTTATTAGGCGAAACTAATGAAAAACTGTTTTTT. The encoded protein is CASSLLGETNEKLFF.

This clonotype appeared once. The junction differs from germline at one of its ends, possibly a read error. This chain joins TRBV20-1 and TRBJ1-5; TRBD1 is a possible D gene (6 bases). The CDR3 sequence is 12 residues long. Germline lookup yields CDR1 DFQATT and CDR2 SNEGSKA (reference sequence). CDR3: CTARGGGQPQHF. The CDR3 DNA reads TGCACTGCTAGAGGGGGGGGTCAGCCCCAGCATTTT.

This clonotype was seen at least ten times. The chain employs TRBV16 and TRBJ1-1; no definite D call. Per germline, CDR1 KGHSY and CDR2 FQNENV. V shed 0 bases and J shed 4 bases, with 9 bases lying between them. The length of the CDR3 is 14 residues. The CDR3 loop reads CASSQSKGATEAFF. The CDR3 DNA reads as TGTGCCAGCAGCCAATCTAAGGGAGCCACTGAAGCTTTCTTT. The full variable domain, rest sourced from reference TRBV16 and TRBJ1-1, is GEEVAQTPKHLVRGEGQKAKLYCAPIKGHSYVFWYQQVLKNEFKFLISFQNENVFDETGMPKERFSAKCLPNSPCSLEIQATKLEDSAVYFCASSQSKGATEAFFGQGTRLTVV.